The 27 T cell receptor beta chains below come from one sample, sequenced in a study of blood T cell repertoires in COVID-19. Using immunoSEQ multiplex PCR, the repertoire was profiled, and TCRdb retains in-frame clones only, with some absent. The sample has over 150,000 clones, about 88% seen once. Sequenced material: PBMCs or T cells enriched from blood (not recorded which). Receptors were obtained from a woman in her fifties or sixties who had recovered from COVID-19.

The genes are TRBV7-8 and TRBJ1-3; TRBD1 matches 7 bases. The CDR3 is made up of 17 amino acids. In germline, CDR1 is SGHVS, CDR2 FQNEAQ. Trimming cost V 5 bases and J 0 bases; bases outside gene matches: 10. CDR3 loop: CASSPRQGPGSGNTIYF. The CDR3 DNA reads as TGTGCCAGCAGCCCGAGACAGGGACCTGGCTCTGGAAACACCATATATTTT.

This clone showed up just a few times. CDR3 DNA: TGTGCCAGCAGCTTCGCTGGGGGCCTGAACACTGAAGCTTTCTTT. This sequence encodes CASSFAGGLNTEAFF. The rearrangement uses TRBV7-2 and TRBJ1-1, with D perhaps TRBD1 (6 bases). The V end was cut by 3 bases, the J end by 0 bases, with 11 bases between. The CDR3 runs 15 residues. CDR1 and CDR2 from the germline V gene are SGHTA and FQGNSA.

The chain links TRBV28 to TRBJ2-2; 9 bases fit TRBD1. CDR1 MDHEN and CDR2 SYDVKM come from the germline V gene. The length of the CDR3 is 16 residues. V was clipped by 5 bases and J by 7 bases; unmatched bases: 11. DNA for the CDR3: TGTGCCAGCAGTCCCCCGGGACAGGGTTTCGTCGGGGAGCTGTTTTTT. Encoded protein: CASSPPGQGFVGELFF.

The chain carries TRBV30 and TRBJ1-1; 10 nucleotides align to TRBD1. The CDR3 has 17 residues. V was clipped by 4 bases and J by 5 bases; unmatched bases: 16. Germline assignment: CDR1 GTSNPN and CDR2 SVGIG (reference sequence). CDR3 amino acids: CAWTSPGQGRGGTEAFF. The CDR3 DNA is TGTGCCTGGACTTCTCCGGGACAGGGGAGAGGGGGGACTGAAGCTTTCTTT.

CDR3 DNA: TGTGCCAGCTCACCATTTGGGATTAGCGGAGACCAAGAGACCCAGTACTTC. This sequence encodes CASSPFGISGDQETQYF. The chain has TRBV18 and TRBJ2-5; D might be TRBD2 (6 bases). Germline CDR1 KGHSH, CDR2 LQKENI. Trimming stripped 2 bases from V and 0 bases from J, with 16 bases between. The CDR3 length is 17 residues.

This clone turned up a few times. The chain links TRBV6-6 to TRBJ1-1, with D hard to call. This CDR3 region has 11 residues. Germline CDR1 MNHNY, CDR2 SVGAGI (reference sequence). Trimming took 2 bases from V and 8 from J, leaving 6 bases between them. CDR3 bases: TGTGCCAGCAGTTACGGGCCAGAAGCTTTCTTT. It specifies CASSYGPEAFF.

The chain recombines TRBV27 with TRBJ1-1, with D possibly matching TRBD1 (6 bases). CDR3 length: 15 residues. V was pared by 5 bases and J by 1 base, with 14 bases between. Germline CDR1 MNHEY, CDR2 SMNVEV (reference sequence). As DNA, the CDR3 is TGTGCCAGCAGTCCTTACAGGGCGGGGAACACTGAAGCTTTCTTT. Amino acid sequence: CASSPYRAGNTEAFF.

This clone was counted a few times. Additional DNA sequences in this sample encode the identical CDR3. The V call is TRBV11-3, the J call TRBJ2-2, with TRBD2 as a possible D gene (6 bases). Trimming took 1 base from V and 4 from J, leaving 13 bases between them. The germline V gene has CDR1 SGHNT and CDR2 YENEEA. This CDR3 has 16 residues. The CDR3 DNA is TGTGCCAGCAGCTTAGCTGGAGGGCCTTTCACCGGGGAGCTGTTTTTT. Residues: CASSLAGGPFTGELFF.

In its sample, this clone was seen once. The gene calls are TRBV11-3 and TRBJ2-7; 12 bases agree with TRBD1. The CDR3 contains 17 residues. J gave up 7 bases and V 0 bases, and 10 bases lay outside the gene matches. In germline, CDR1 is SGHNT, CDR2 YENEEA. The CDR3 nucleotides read TGTGCCAGCAGCTTAGACCCGCCGGGACAGGGGGCGCGAGAGCAGTACTTC. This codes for CASSLDPPGQGAREQYF.

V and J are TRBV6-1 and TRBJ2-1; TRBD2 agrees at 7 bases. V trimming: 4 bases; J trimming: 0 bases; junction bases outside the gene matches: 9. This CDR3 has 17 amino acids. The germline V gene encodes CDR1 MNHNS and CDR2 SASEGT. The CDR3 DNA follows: TGTGCCAGCAGTGTAGGACTAGTCCCGAGCTCCTACAATGAGCAGTTCTTC. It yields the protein CASSVGLVPSSYNEQFF.

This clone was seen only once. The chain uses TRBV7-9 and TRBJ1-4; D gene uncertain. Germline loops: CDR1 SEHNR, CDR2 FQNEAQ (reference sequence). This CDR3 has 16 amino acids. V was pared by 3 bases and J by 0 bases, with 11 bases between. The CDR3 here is CASSLGLGATNEKLFF. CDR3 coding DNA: TGTGCCAGCAGCTTGGGTCTCGGGGCAACTAATGAAAAACTGTTTTTT.

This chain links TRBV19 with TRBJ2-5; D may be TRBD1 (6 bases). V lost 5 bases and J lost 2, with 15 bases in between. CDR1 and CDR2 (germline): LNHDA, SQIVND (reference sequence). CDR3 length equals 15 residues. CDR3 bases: TGTGCCAGTAGTCCCGGACAGAGAGGGCAAGAGACCCAGTACTTC. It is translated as CASSPGQRGQETQYF.

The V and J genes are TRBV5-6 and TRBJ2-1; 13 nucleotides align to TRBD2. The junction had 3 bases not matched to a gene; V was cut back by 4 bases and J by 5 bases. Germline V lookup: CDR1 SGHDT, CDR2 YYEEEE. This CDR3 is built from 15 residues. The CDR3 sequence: CASSTGLAGNNEQFF. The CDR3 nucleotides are TGTGCCAGCAGCACGGGACTAGCGGGAAACAATGAGCAGTTCTTC.

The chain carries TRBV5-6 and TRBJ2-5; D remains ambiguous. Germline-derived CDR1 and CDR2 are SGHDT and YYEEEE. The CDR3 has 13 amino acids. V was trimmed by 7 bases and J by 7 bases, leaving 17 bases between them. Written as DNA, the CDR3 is TGTGCCAGCCAACCAGACATGGATGGGACCCAGTACTTC. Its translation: CASQPDMDGTQYF.

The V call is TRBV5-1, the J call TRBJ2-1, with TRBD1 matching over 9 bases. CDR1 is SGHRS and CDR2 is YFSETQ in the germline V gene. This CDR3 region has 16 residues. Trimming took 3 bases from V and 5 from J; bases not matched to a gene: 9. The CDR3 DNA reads TGCGCCAGCAGCTCGACCGGGACAGGGCAAGACAATGAGCAGTTCTTC. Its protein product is CASSSTGTGQDNEQFF.

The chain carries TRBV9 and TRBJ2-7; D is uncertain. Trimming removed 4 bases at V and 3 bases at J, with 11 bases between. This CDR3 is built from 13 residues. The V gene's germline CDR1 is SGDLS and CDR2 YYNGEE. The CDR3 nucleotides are TGTGCCAGCAGCTCTTCGACGGGCTACGAGCAGTACTTC. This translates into CASSSSTGYEQYF. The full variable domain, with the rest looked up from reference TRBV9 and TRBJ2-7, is DSGVTQTPKHLITATGQRVTLRCSPRSGDLSVYWYQQSLDQGLQFLIQYYNGEERAKGNILERFSAQQFPDLHSELNLSSLELGDSALYFCASSSSTGYEQYFGPGTRLTVT.

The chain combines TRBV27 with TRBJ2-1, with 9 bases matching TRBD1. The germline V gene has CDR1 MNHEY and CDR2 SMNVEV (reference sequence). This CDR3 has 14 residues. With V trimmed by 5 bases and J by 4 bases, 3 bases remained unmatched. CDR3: CASSPDRGYNEQFF. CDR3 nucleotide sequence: TGTGCCAGCAGTCCCGACAGGGGGTACAATGAGCAGTTCTTC.

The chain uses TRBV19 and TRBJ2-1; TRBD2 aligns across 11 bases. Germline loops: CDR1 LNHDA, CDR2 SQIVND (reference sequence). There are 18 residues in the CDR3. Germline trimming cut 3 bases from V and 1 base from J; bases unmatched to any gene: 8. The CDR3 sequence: CASSMQLAGAFSYNEQFF. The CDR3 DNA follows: TGTGCCAGTAGTATGCAACTAGCGGGAGCCTTTTCCTACAATGAGCAGTTCTTC.

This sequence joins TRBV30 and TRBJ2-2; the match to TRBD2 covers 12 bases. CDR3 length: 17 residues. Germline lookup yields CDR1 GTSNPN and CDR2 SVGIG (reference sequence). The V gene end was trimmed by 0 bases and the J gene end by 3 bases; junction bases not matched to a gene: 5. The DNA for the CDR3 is TGTGCCTGGAGTGTGGGCCGACTAGCGGGAGACACCGGGGAGCTGTTTTTT. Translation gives CAWSVGRLAGDTGELFF.

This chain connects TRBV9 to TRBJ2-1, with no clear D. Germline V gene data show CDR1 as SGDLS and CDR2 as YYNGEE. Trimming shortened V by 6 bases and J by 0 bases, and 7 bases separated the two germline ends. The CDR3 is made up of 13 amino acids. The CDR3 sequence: CASNSGSYNEQFF. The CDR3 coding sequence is TGTGCCAGCAACTCGGGCTCCTACAATGAGCAGTTCTTC.

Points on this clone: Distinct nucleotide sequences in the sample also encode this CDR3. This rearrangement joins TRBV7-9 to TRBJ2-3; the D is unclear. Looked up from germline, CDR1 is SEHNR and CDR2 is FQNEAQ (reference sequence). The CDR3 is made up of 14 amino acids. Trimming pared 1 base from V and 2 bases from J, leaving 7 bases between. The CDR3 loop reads CASSLVSSTDTQYF. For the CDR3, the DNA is TGTGCCAGCAGCTTAGTCAGTTCCACAGATACGCAGTATTTT.

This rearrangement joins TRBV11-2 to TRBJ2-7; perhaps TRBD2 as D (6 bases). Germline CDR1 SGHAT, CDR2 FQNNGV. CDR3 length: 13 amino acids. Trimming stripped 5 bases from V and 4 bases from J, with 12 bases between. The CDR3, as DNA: TGTGCCAGCAGCCAACGGGACTTTTACGAGCAGTACTTC. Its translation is CASSQRDFYEQYF.

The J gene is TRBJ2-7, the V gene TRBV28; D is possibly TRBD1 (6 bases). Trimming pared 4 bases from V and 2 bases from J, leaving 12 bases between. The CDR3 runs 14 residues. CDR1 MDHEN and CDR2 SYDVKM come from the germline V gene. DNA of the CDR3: TGTGCCAGCAGTTCCGGACAGCCAGCCTACGAGCAGTACTTC. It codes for CASSSGQPAYEQYF.

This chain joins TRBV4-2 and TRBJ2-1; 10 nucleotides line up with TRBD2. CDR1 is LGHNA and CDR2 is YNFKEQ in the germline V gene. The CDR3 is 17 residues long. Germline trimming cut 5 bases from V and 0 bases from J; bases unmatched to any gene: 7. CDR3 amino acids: CASSILAGISSYNEQFF. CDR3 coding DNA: TGTGCCAGCAGCATACTAGCGGGGATTAGCTCCTACAATGAGCAGTTCTTC.

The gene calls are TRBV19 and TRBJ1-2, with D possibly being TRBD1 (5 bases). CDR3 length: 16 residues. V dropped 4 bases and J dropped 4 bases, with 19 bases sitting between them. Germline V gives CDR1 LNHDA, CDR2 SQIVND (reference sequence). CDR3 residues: CASSTYGGRHGYGYTF. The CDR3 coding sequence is TGTGCCAGTAGTACATACGGGGGACGCCATGGCTATGGCTACACCTTC.

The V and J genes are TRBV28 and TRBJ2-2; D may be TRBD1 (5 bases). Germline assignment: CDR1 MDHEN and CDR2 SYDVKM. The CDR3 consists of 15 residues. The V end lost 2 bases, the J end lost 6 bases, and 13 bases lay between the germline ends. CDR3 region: CASSLPRRGAGELFF. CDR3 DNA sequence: TGTGCCAGCAGTTTACCTAGAAGGGGCGCCGGGGAGCTGTTTTTT.

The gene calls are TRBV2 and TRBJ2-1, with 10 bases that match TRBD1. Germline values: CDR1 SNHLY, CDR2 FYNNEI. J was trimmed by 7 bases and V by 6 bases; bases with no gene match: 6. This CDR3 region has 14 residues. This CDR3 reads CASSLGQGINEQFF. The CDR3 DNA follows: TGTGCCAGCAGCCTGGGACAGGGGATAAATGAGCAGTTCTTC.